These 25 T cell receptor beta chains share one sample of origin, sequenced in a study of tissue T cells after allogeneic stem cell transplantation. TCRdb's table, derived via immunoSEQ multiplex PCR, lists solely in-frame clones and lacks some. Among around 28,000 clones listed, 85% to 90% were seen once. Sequencing used blood, obtained before transplantation. These receptors all come from a woman aged 18-50 years who later had graft-versus-host disease after an allogeneic stem cell transplant.

V gene TRBV5-1 combines with J gene TRBJ1-1; D may be TRBD1 (6 bases). Germline V gives CDR1 SGHRS, CDR2 YFSETQ. This CDR3 region has 17 residues. Trimming cost V 0 bases and J 0 bases, with 15 bases left between them. Written as DNA, the CDR3 is TGCGCCAGCAGCTTGGAGGTCACAGGGCCGGTGAACACTGAAGCTTTCTTT. Its translation is CASSLEVTGPVNTEAFF.

CDR3 residues: CAWSLDRDSPLHF. The CDR3 nucleotides read TGTGCCTGGAGTCTCGACAGGGACTCACCCCTCCACTTT. The genes are TRBV30 and TRBJ1-6, with 7 bases fitting TRBD1. Trimming at V came to 2 bases and at J to 10 bases, leaving 5 bases not matched to a gene. The CDR3 has 13 amino acids. Germline CDR1 reads GTSNPN; CDR2 reads SVGIG (reference sequence). Variable domain in full (rest from reference TRBV30 and TRBJ1-6): SQTIHQWPATLVQPVGSPLSLECTVEGTSNPNLYWYRQAAGRGLQLLFYSVGIGQISSEVPQNLSASRPQDRQFILSSKKLLLSDSGFYLCAWSLDRDSPLHFGNGTRLTVT.

V and J are TRBV19 and TRBJ1-1, with D possibly TRBD1 on 6 matching bases. With 3 bases removed from V and 6 bases from J, the gap between germline ends came to 11 bases. The CDR3 has 13 residues. The V gene's germline CDR1 is LNHDA and CDR2 SQIVND (reference sequence). CDR3 residues: CASSMADRSEAFF. DNA for the CDR3: TGTGCCAGTAGTATGGCCGACAGGTCTGAAGCTTTCTTT.

V gene TRBV18 combines with J gene TRBJ2-7; 12 bases are shared with TRBD2. Trimming removed 3 bases from V and 5 bases from J; junction bases left unmatched: 2. There are 14 residues in the CDR3. Looked up from germline, CDR1 is KGHSH and CDR2 is LQKENI. The CDR3 region is CASSPRTSGDEQYF. DNA for the CDR3: TGTGCCAGCTCACCCCGGACTAGCGGGGACGAGCAGTACTTC.

This chain joins TRBV9 and TRBJ1-1; 8 bases map to TRBD1. J was trimmed by 10 bases and V by 4 bases; bases with no gene match: 9. The CDR3 spans 13 residues. Germline V gene data show CDR1 as SGDLS and CDR2 as YYNGEE. The CDR3 DNA reads TGTGCCAGCAGCACCAGACAGGGGCTGCGAGCTTTCTTT. This gives the protein CASSTRQGLRAFF.

The J gene is TRBJ2-1, the V gene TRBV24-1; 9 bases are a match to TRBD1. In germline, CDR1 is KGHDR, CDR2 SFDVKD. The CDR3 sequence is 19 residues long. V shed 2 bases and J 7 bases; nucleotides not matched to a gene: 17. CDR3 region: CATSDSYRKPGQGVNEQFF. DNA for the CDR3: TGTGCCACCAGTGATTCGTACAGAAAACCGGGACAGGGCGTGAATGAGCAGTTCTTC.

This chain connects TRBV19 to TRBJ1-5; TRBD1 aligns across 10 bases. Germline CDR1 and CDR2: LNHDA and SQIVND (reference sequence). V lost 5 bases, J lost 2 bases, and 12 bases stayed unmatched. This CDR3 is 18 amino acids long. The CDR3 region is CASSPGGQGGIRNQPQHF. In DNA form, the CDR3 reads TGTGCCAGTAGTCCCGGCGGACAGGGGGGCATTCGCAATCAGCCCCAGCATTTT.

This rearrangement joins TRBV10-2 to TRBJ1-1, with D unclear. This CDR3 comprises 13 residues. The V gene lost 6 bases and the J gene lost 1 base, with 9 bases spanning the gap. The V gene's germline CDR1 is WSHSY and CDR2 SAAADI. CDR3 in amino acids: CASSPQRNTEAFF. CDR3 DNA sequence: TGCGCCAGCAGCCCCCAGCGGAACACTGAAGCTTTCTTT.

Remarks on this clone: One junction end does not reproduce the germline sequence, and a read error may be involved. This rearrangement joins TRBV30 to TRBJ1-6; D possibly corresponds to TRBD1 (6 bases). The germline CDR1 and CDR2 sequences are GTSNPN and SVGIG (reference sequence). The CDR3 has 13 residues. The CDR3 loop is CGTGTQYNSPLHF. CDR3 in DNA: TGCGGTACCGGGACACAGTATAATTCACCCCTCCACTTT. Full variable domain (rest looked up from reference TRBV30 and TRBJ1-6): SQTIHQWPATLVQPVGSPLSLECTVEGTSNPNLYWYRQAAGRGLQLLFYSVGIGQISSEVPQNLSASRPQDRQFILSSKKLLLSDSGFYLCGTGTQYNSPLHFGNGTRLTVT.

CDR3 region: CASSQRNRADTQYF. The CDR3 DNA is TGTGCCAGCAGTCAAAGGAACAGGGCAGATACGCAGTATTTT. This rearrangement joins TRBV6-5 to TRBJ2-3; weak D call: TRBD1 (6 bases). From germline, CDR1 is MNHEY and CDR2 SVGAGI. This CDR3 region has 14 residues. V was cut by 5 bases and J by 4 bases, with 13 bases left in between.

J is TRBJ2-7 and V is TRBV9; TRBD1 or TRBD2 may be the D gene (5 bases each). The CDR3 covers 14 residues. In germline, CDR1 is SGDLS, CDR2 YYNGEE. V was pared by 3 bases and J by 2 bases, with 12 bases between. As DNA, the CDR3 is TGTGCCAGCAGCGCCCGGGACGGACCCTACGAGCAGTACTTC. It encodes CASSARDGPYEQYF.

The chain links TRBV5-1 to TRBJ2-3; 10 bases are shared with TRBD2. The CDR3 runs to 15 residues. Unmatched junction bases numbered 9, after V lost 5 bases and J lost 6 bases. Germline V gene sequence: CDR1 SGHRS, CDR2 YFSETQ. The CDR3 region has the DNA TGCGCCAGCAGAGGCGGGCTAGCGGGGGTGGATACGCAGTATTTT. Its protein is CASRGGLAGVDTQYF.

This chain joins TRBV7-8 and TRBJ2-7; 7 nucleotides align to TRBD1. Germline-derived CDR1 and CDR2 are SGHVS and FQNEAQ. The CDR3 totals 14 residues. The V segment lost 3 bases and the J segment 2 bases; nucleotides outside the gene matches: 4. CDR3 loop: CASSFNRGTYEQYF. Written as DNA, the CDR3 is TGTGCCAGCAGCTTCAACAGGGGAACCTACGAGCAGTACTTC.

The CDR3 sequence: CASSLAGGDGNQPQHF. CDR3 nucleotides: TGTGCCAGCAGCTTGGCCGGGGGAGACGGCAATCAGCCCCAGCATTTT. This rearrangement joins TRBV5-6 to TRBJ1-5; D might be TRBD1 (5 bases). The CDR3 consists of 16 residues. The V and J ends lost 0 bases and 2 bases respectively, with 12 bases between them. Germline V gene lookup returns CDR1 SGHDT and CDR2 YYEEEE.

This chain connects TRBV30 to TRBJ2-7; a weak D match, TRBD2 (6 bases). V lost 1 base to trimming and J lost 4 bases, with 11 bases between them. Germline V gene sequence: CDR1 GTSNPN, CDR2 SVGIG (reference sequence). This CDR3 has 13 amino acids. Here the CDR3 DNA reads TGTGCCTGGAGTGCGGGACTTTTTTACGAGCAGTACTTC. It encodes CAWSAGLFYEQYF.

This chain links TRBV18 with TRBJ2-7, with 9 bases that match TRBD1. The CDR3 consists of 13 residues. The V segment lost 6 bases and the J segment 7 bases; nucleotides outside the gene matches: 7. Looked up from germline, CDR1 is KGHSH and CDR2 is LQKENI. CDR3 in DNA: TGTGCCAGCTCGACAGGGGGGTCTTTAGAGCAGTACTTC. It specifies CASSTGGSLEQYF.

CDR3 coding DNA: TGCGCCAGCACCTGGGGGACTAGCGGGCGAATTCTTCAATACAGCTCCTACGAGCAGTACTTC. This sequence encodes CASTWGTSGRILQYSSYEQYF. J is TRBJ2-7 and V is TRBV5-1; 12 bases align to TRBD2. Looked up from germline, CDR1 is SGHRS and CDR2 is YFSETQ. The trim removed 6 bases at V and 0 bases at J, leaving 22 bases unmatched. This CDR3 region has 21 residues.

The J gene is TRBJ1-1, the V gene TRBV5-1, with 8 bases that match TRBD1. V was clipped by 4 bases and J by 4 bases; unmatched bases: 9. The CDR3 totals 15 residues. Germline CDR1 and CDR2: SGHRS and YFSETQ. In DNA, the CDR3 is TGCGCCAGCAGCCCACCCGGACAGGGAGTCACTGAAGCTTTCTTT. Protein: CASSPPGQGVTEAFF.

As to this clone: The junction departs from germline at one end; a sequencing error may be responsible. This chain uses TRBV18 with TRBJ2-7; the D is unclear. Germline V gene lookup returns CDR1 KGHSH and CDR2 LQKENI. CDR3 length: 13 residues. The CDR3 protein is CASSPDGRYAQYF. CDR3 coding DNA: TGTGCCAGCTCACCAGACGGACGGTACGCGCAGTACTTC.

The chain joins TRBV2 to TRBJ1-5; 10 bases match TRBD1. J gave up 7 bases and V 4 bases, and 4 bases lay outside the gene matches. The CDR3 extends over 14 amino acids. Germline V gene sequence: CDR1 SNHLY, CDR2 FYNNEI. DNA of the CDR3: TGTGCCAGCAGTGGACAGGGGGCTTTCCAGCCCCAGCATTTT. Amino acids: CASSGQGAFQPQHF.

The J gene is TRBJ2-7, the V gene TRBV7-2, with D perhaps TRBD1 (7 bases). The V end lost 0 bases, the J end lost 4 bases, and 22 bases lay between the germline ends. The germline CDR1 and CDR2 sequences are SGHTA and FQGNSA. The length of the CDR3 is 18 residues. DNA for the CDR3: TGTGCCAGCAGCTTAGCCTTGGCAGGGGGGTGGTTCGGGTACGAGCAGTACTTC. It is translated as CASSLALAGGWFGYEQYF.

V is TRBV13 and J is TRBJ2-7; 13 bases match TRBD2. This CDR3 is built from 15 residues. V lost 8 bases and J lost 4; bases outside the gene matches: 8. Germline lookup yields CDR1 PRHDT and CDR2 FYEKMQ (reference sequence). Written as DNA, the CDR3 is TGTGCCAGCTCTCCGGGACTAGCGGGGCTGTACGAGCAGTACTTC. Its protein product is CASSPGLAGLYEQYF.

The rearrangement uses TRBV14 and TRBJ1-5, with 10 nucleotides matching TRBD1. The CDR3 is 15 amino acids. Per germline, CDR1 SGHDN and CDR2 FVKESK. V lost 4 bases, J lost 6 bases, and 6 bases stayed unmatched. The CDR3 nucleotides read TGTGCCAGCAGCCTGGGACAGGGGATGGGTCAGCCCCAGCATTTT. Amino acids: CASSLGQGMGQPQHF.

This sequence joins TRBV5-4 and TRBJ1-2; perhaps TRBD1 as D (6 bases). The CDR3 consists of 14 residues. CDR1 is SGHNT and CDR2 is YYREEE in the germline V gene (reference sequence). V lost 1 base to trimming and J lost 1 base, with 8 bases between them. The chain's CDR3 is CASSLWGLNYGYTF. DNA of the CDR3: TGTGCCAGCAGCTTGTGGGGGCTTAACTATGGCTACACCTTC. The complete variable domain, with remaining parts taken from reference TRBV5-4 and TRBJ1-2, reads ETGVTQSPTHLIKTRGQQVTLRCSSQSGHNTVSWYQQALGQGPQFIFQYYREEENGRGNFPPRFSGLQFPNYSSELNVNALELDDSALYLCASSLWGLNYGYTFGSGTRLTVV.

The chain combines TRBV7-2 with TRBJ1-1; D is undetermined. Germline V lookup: CDR1 SGHTA, CDR2 FQGNSA. V was trimmed by 6 bases and J by 1 base, leaving 9 bases between them. The CDR3 has 13 residues. CDR3 amino acids: CASSKSRNTEAFF. The CDR3 bases are TGTGCCAGCAGTAAATCGAGGAACACTGAAGCTTTCTTT.